The text below deals with one TCR beta chain. Its antigen is unidentified. The CDR3 is made up of 18 amino acids. Germline CDR1 is SEHNR and CDR2 is FQNEAQ (reference sequence). Trimming at V came to 3 bases and at J to 4 bases, leaving 9 bases not matched to a gene. Sequenced by immunoSEQ multiplex PCR; TCRdb stores in-frame clones only, minus some. The sample contains approximately 33,000 clones, approximately 83% of which appear only once. This entry comes from a study of graft-versus-host responses after intestinal transplantation. Overall study: All recipients got anti-thymocyte globulin induction, then tacrolimus and steroids for 3 to 4 years.

Study-level points and caveats: High graft-versus-host to host-versus-graft clonal ratios were found in allografts of patients who had graft-donor T cell macrochimerism. Recipient marrow harbored GvH clones, some of which surfaced first in ileum or blood.

V gene TRBV7-9 combines with J gene TRBJ2-1; 13 nucleotides match TRBD2. The sequence was collected from a human donor who received an intestinal transplant. Sequenced here: unstimulated CD8+ T cells sorted from spleen or lymph node cells, sampled before intestinal transplant. Here the CDR3 reads CASSFVGLAGELYNEQFF. The CDR3 nucleotides are TGTGCCAGCAGCTTTGTCGGACTAGCGGGAGAGCTTTACAATGAGCAGTTCTTC.